Included here is one TCR beta chain sequence, with context. The CDR3 length is 15 residues. CDR1 SGDLS and CDR2 YYNGEE come from the germline V gene. Trimming cost V 0 bases and J 6 bases, with 10 bases left between them. The source of the sample is a study of blood T cell repertoires in COVID-19. Assay: immunoSEQ multiplex PCR; the TCRdb copy retains only in-frame clones and omits some. The table records some 270,000 clones, 65% to 90% of them present only once. This clonotype originated in a woman aged 45 to 65 with acute COVID-19. The sample was PBMCs or T cells enriched from blood (not recorded which). The J gene is TRBJ1-6, the V gene TRBV9; D is possibly TRBD1 (6 bases). CDR3 sequence reads: CASSVVQGPNSPLHF. CDR3 sequence (DNA): TGTGCCAGCAGCGTAGTGCAGGGGCCTAATTCACCCCTCCACTTT.